This TCR beta chain was sequenced in a study of cytotoxic CD8 clonotypes in ibrutinib-treated CLL. Overall study context: Response specimens were obtained following a median treatment duration of approximately 11 months, with a range of 6 to 36. Whole-study results and caveats: An increase in clonality occurred at ibrutinib response, followed by a return toward baseline at progression.

CDR3 length: 15 amino acids. Per the germline V gene, CDR1 is SGHVS and CDR2 is FNYEAQ. The V end lost 4 bases, the J end lost 4 bases, and 14 bases lay between the germline ends. Sequencing was designed to attain a depth spanning 1 in 200,000 to 1 in 1 million T cells. This table comes from immunoSEQ multiplex PCR, and its TCRdb copy is limited to in-frame clones, with some not included. The sample includes roughly 300,000 clones, 76% of them seen just once. As to this clone: Its matching antigen is unknown.

The TCR sequence derives from a human donor with chronic lymphocytic leukemia. The input for sequencing was PBMCs, taken at disease progression, from a patient treated with ibrutinib. This rearrangement joins TRBV7-6 to TRBJ1-3; the D is unclear. The CDR3 coding sequence is TGTGCCAGCAGCTCACCTTTCCACATAGGAAACACCATATATTTT. Translated, it gives CASSSPFHIGNTIYF.